This entry lists 7 T cell receptor beta chains sequenced from one sample in a study of blood T cell repertoires in COVID-19. Sequencing used immunoSEQ multiplex PCR; TCRdb keeps in-frame clones, though not all of them. The sample carries about 160,000 clones, 86% recorded once. Input material: peripheral blood. The receptor set was obtained from a man between 65 and 85 years old with acute or convalescent COVID-19.

This clone was seen just once. This chain connects TRBV4-3 to TRBJ2-7, with 9 bases fitting TRBD1. The CDR3 loop spans 15 amino acids. Germline CDR1 LGHNA, CDR2 YSLEER. Trimming at V came to 1 base and at J to 2 bases, leaving 3 bases not matched to a gene. The DNA for the CDR3 is TGCGCCAGCAGCCAAGTAACAGGGGGCGCCTACGAGCAGTACTTC. This sequence encodes CASSQVTGGAYEQYF.

V gene TRBV7-9 combines with J gene TRBJ2-2, with a weak D call TRBD1 (6 bases). The CDR3 extends over 16 amino acids. V was cut by 4 bases and J by 2 bases, with 14 bases left in between. From germline, CDR1 is SEHNR and CDR2 FQNEAQ (reference sequence). The CDR3 here is CASSSAGTRNTGELFF. Here the CDR3 DNA reads TGTGCCAGCAGCTCCGCCGGGACACGTAACACCGGGGAGCTGTTTTTT.

This chain uses TRBV15 with TRBJ2-7; 7 bases line up with TRBD1. The CDR3 extends over 15 amino acids. Germline CDR1 is LNHNV and CDR2 is YYDKDF (reference sequence). The V segment lost 3 bases and the J segment 5 bases; nucleotides outside the gene matches: 10. The CDR3 sequence is CATSRTGRFPDEQYF. CDR3 sequence (DNA): TGTGCCACCAGCAGGACAGGGCGGTTCCCGGACGAGCAGTACTTC.

The V and J genes are TRBV7-3 and TRBJ2-7, with D perhaps TRBD1 (6 bases). Germline lookup yields CDR1 SGHTA and CDR2 FQGTGA. The length of the CDR3 is 14 residues. With 1 base removed from V and 6 bases from J, the gap between germline ends came to 13 bases. DNA of the CDR3: TGTGCCAGCAGCTTAAATGGGGGCGATTCCGAGCAGTACTTC. It yields the protein CASSLNGGDSEQYF.

The J gene is TRBJ2-7, the V gene TRBV12-3 or TRBV12-4; D is ambiguous. Trimming cost V 6 bases and J 10 bases, with 16 bases left between them. CDR3 size: 12 residues. This CDR3 reads CASSPTPPIQYF. CDR3 bases: TGTGCCAGCAGCCCTACCCCCCCTATCCAGTACTTC.

The V and J genes are TRBV7-2 and TRBJ2-5, with 7 bases matching TRBD2. This CDR3 has 15 amino acids. V shed 3 bases and J 4 bases; nucleotides not matched to a gene: 8. Germline assignment: CDR1 SGHTA and CDR2 FQGNSA. The CDR3 is CASSFGGGRGETQYF. CDR3 sequence (DNA): TGTGCCAGCAGCTTTGGGGGAGGGCGGGGAGAGACCCAGTACTTC.

CDR3 sequence reads: CASSLGLAGYTGELFF. CDR3 DNA: TGTGCCAGCAGCCTTGGACTAGCGGGCTACACCGGGGAGCTGTTTTTT. This chain connects TRBV7-6 to TRBJ2-2; 11 nucleotides agree with TRBD2. Germline V gene data show CDR1 as SGHVS and CDR2 as FNYEAQ. The length of the CDR3 is 16 residues. The ends lost 5 bases at V and 3 bases at J; junction bases unmatched: 5.